The T cell receptor (beta chain) described here comes from a study of T cells in Graves' hyperthyroidism and ophthalmopathy. General study points: A model of 13 V-J pairs discriminated ophthalmopathy from stable hyperthyroidism. In the blood, most expanded thyroid clonotypes above 0.001 appeared as well.

This clonotype was recorded at least ten times. Its antigen is currently unknown. The investigators amplified TCR beta CDR3 regions from RNA transcripts. The TCR CDR3 first-round RT-PCR relied on the HTBI primer set. TCRdb reanalysed the multiplex PCR reads using MiXCR and keeps one entry per CDR3 protein. The table shows nearly 600,000 distinct CDR3 sequences, with 12% to 15% occurring only once. Diagnostic assessment was based on clinical symptoms, serum thyroxine and TRAb, thyroid ultrasound and orbital computed tomography. Fresh peripheral blood, 9.5 to 10 ml of it, supplied the PBMCs. V was clipped by 3 bases and J by 3 bases; unmatched bases: 4. The CDR3 runs to 14 residues. Germline-derived CDR1 and CDR2 are SGHDT and YYEEEE.

This clonotype was obtained from a woman aged 18-29 years with Graves' ophthalmopathy. The sample comprised blood. V usage is TRBV5-6 and J usage is TRBJ2-7; 9 bases are shared with TRBD1. CDR3 residues: CASSSPDRGYEQYF. The DNA of the CDR3 is TGTGCCAGCAGCTCTCCGGACAGGGGCTACGAGCAGTACTTC.